Below are 32 T cell receptor beta chains sequenced from a single sample in a study of T cells in narcolepsy. Libraries were prepared by immunoSEQ multiplex PCR; TCRdb keeps only in-frame clonotypes and omits some of them. The profile shows over 25,000 clones, roughly 80% of them singletons. The sample comprised memory (CD45RA-) CD4+ T cells from blood. Every receptor here comes from a human donor in good health.

This sequence joins TRBV7-8 and TRBJ2-1; TRBD2 agrees at 8 bases. CDR1 is SGHVS and CDR2 is FQNEAQ in the germline V gene. Germline trimming cut 5 bases from V and 9 bases from J; bases unmatched to any gene: 12. CDR3 length equals 15 residues. CDR3 in amino acids: CASSLSPGGPREQFF. In DNA, the CDR3 is TGTGCCAGCAGCCTCTCCCCGGGAGGGCCACGTGAGCAGTTCTTC. Using reference TRBV7-8 and TRBJ2-1 for the parts outside the CDR3, the full variable domain is GAGVSQSPRYKVAKRGQDVALRCDPISGHVSLFWYQQALGQGPEFLTYFQNEAQLDKSGLPSDRFFAERPEGSVSTLKIQRTQQEDSAVYLCASSLSPGGPREQFFGPGTRLTVL.

Comment on this clone: The same CDR3 also results from other DNA sequences found in this sample. The chain is built from TRBV2 and TRBJ2-1; unclear D gene. Germline CDR1 and CDR2: SNHLY and FYNNEI. CDR3 length: 13 residues. V was cut by 8 bases and J by 3 bases, with 11 bases left in between. In DNA, the CDR3 is TGTGCCAGCCGAGGACGGATCTACAATGAGCAGTTCTTC. It codes for CASRGRIYNEQFF.

This clone was recorded only once. The genes are TRBV5-8 and TRBJ1-2; 11 bases agree with TRBD1. The germline CDR1 and CDR2 sequences are SGHTS and YDEGEE. V lost 0 bases and J lost 5; bases outside the gene matches: 3. The CDR3 runs 15 residues. The CDR3 DNA reads as TGTGCCAGCAGCTTGGGCGGGACAGGGGGTTATGGCTACACCTTC. Translation gives CASSLGGTGGYGYTF.

V and J are TRBV6-1 and TRBJ1-1; D unresolved. The CDR3 sequence is 15 residues long. V was pared by 6 bases and J by 3 bases, with 17 bases between. Looked up from germline, CDR1 is MNHNS and CDR2 is SASEGT. The chain's CDR3 is CASRRAWTEDTEAFF. For the CDR3, the DNA is TGTGCCAGCAGACGGGCTTGGACGGAAGACACTGAAGCTTTCTTT.

This sequence joins TRBV19 and TRBJ1-5; D possibly corresponds to TRBD1 (5 bases). Germline CDR1 reads LNHDA; CDR2 reads SQIVND (reference sequence). The CDR3 totals 14 residues. V was shortened by 3 bases and J by 4 bases, with 10 bases between the two germline ends. The CDR3 region is CASSIWGVNQPQHF. CDR3 bases: TGTGCCAGTAGTATCTGGGGGGTTAATCAGCCCCAGCATTTT.

The chain uses TRBV19 and TRBJ2-2; 15 bases line up with TRBD2. The germline CDR1 and CDR2 sequences are LNHDA and SQIVND (reference sequence). CDR3 length: 16 amino acids. V gave up 6 bases and J gave up 5 bases; unmatched junction bases: 4. The CDR3 here is CASRSGLAGGTGELFF. In DNA form, the CDR3 reads TGTGCCAGTAGATCCGGACTAGCGGGAGGGACCGGGGAGCTGTTTTTT.

V usage is TRBV5-6 and J usage is TRBJ2-1, with 10 bases matching TRBD1. V was clipped by 6 bases and J by 8 bases; unmatched bases: 8. Germline assignment: CDR1 SGHDT and CDR2 YYEEEE. There are 14 residues in the CDR3. The CDR3 DNA follows: TGTGCCAGCAACCGGGACAGGGGCCTGGATGAGCAGTTCTTC. Its translation is CASNRDRGLDEQFF. The entire variable domain, with the rest obtained from reference TRBV5-6 and TRBJ2-1, is as follows: DAGVTQSPTHLIKTRGQQVTLRCSPKSGHDTVSWYQQALGQGPQFIFQYYEEEERQRGNFPDRFSGHQFPNYSSELNVNALLLGDSALYLCASNRDRGLDEQFFGPGTRLTVL.

The CDR3 here is CSVEDPQGIGAFF. The CDR3 nucleotides are TGCAGCGTTGAAGATCCGCAGGGGATAGGAGCTTTCTTT. The chain employs TRBV29-1 and TRBJ1-1; maybe TRBD1 (6 bases). The germline V gene has CDR1 SQVTM and CDR2 ANQGSEA. Trimming took 0 bases from V and 10 from J, leaving 15 bases between them. This CDR3 contains 13 residues.

This clone was picked up a small number of times. This chain joins TRBV5-6 and TRBJ1-1, with TRBD1 matching 10 bases. Losses at the gene ends were 6 bases for V and 11 bases for J; bases not matched to a gene: 10. Per the germline V gene, CDR1 is SGHDT and CDR2 is YYEEEE. This CDR3 has 13 amino acids. The CDR3 DNA is TGTGCCAGCAAACTGACAGGGGGCGAGGAGGCTTTCTTT. Encoded protein: CASKLTGGEEAFF.

The chain combines TRBV5-1 with TRBJ2-5; TRBD2 is a possible D gene (6 bases). The CDR3 sequence is 14 residues long. Germline CDR1 SGHRS, CDR2 YFSETQ. The germline V and J ends were trimmed by 4 bases and 3 bases, with 13 bases remaining between them. The CDR3 reads CASSEYSGKETQYF. CDR3 coding DNA: TGCGCCAGCAGCGAATATAGCGGAAAAGAGACCCAGTACTTC. The full variable domain, completed using reference TRBV5-1 and TRBJ2-5, is KAGVTQTPRYLIKTRGQQVTLSCSPISGHRSVSWYQQTPGQGLQFLFEYFSETQRNKGNFPGRFSGRQFSNSRSEMNVSTLELGDSALYLCASSEYSGKETQYFGPGTRLLVL.

The chain is built from TRBV19 and TRBJ2-7; 11 bases match TRBD2. Trimming at V came to 6 bases and at J to 4 bases, leaving 2 bases not matched to a gene. The germline V gene has CDR1 LNHDA and CDR2 SQIVND (reference sequence). This CDR3 contains 13 residues. The CDR3 coding sequence is TGTGCCAGTAGCCTAGCGGGAGGATACGAGCAGTACTTC. As protein: CASSLAGGYEQYF. Full variable domain (missing parts from reference TRBV19 and TRBJ2-7): DGGITQSPKYLFRKEGQNVTLSCEQNLNHDAMYWYRQDPGQGLRLIYYSQIVNDFQKGDIAEGYSVSREKKESFPLTVTSAQKNPTAFYLCASSLAGGYEQYFGPGTRLTVT.

The chain carries TRBV5-1 and TRBJ2-5; weak D call: TRBD1 (6 bases). The end of the DNA fits TRBJ2-7 better, so the J call may be wrong. There are 14 residues in the CDR3. CDR1 and CDR2 from the germline V gene are SGHRS and YFSETQ. Written as DNA, the CDR3 is TGCGCCAGCAGCTTCGACAGGAGAGACTACGAGCAGTACTTC. This codes for CASSFDRRDYEQYF.

J is TRBJ1-1 and V is TRBV5-1; tentatively, D is TRBD1 (5 bases). V was pared by 2 bases and J by 3 bases, with 14 bases between. This CDR3 spans 15 amino acids. Germline V gene sequence: CDR1 SGHRS, CDR2 YFSETQ. In nucleotides, the CDR3 is TGCGCCAGCAGCTTTTTGGGGGATGCGGACACTGAAGCTTTCTTT. Translated: CASSFLGDADTEAFF.

V and J are TRBV5-1 and TRBJ1-5; D is undetermined. In germline, CDR1 is SGHRS, CDR2 YFSETQ. Deletions cut 0 bases from V and 7 bases from J, with 8 bases between. This CDR3 spans 13 amino acids. The CDR3 loop reads CASSLGPRQPQHF. The CDR3 DNA is TGCGCCAGCAGCTTGGGTCCCAGGCAGCCCCAGCATTTT.

The chain has TRBV15 and TRBJ1-1, with a possible D match to TRBD1 (5 bases). V lost 0 bases and J 11 bases, leaving 10 bases between the germline ends. From germline, CDR1 is LNHNV and CDR2 YYDKDF (reference sequence). CDR3 length: 12 amino acids. The CDR3: CATSRDGGTAFF. Here the CDR3 DNA reads TGTGCCACCAGCAGAGATGGGGGTACCGCTTTCTTT.

J is TRBJ1-5 and V is TRBV6-1; D not certain. V lost 8 bases and J 4 bases, leaving 12 bases between the germline ends. This CDR3 is built from 13 residues. Germline loops: CDR1 MNHNS, CDR2 SASEGT. CDR3 region: CASVSAQNQPQHF. CDR3 DNA: TGTGCCAGCGTGTCGGCCCAAAATCAGCCCCAGCATTTT.

The chain carries TRBV11-2 and TRBJ1-1; D is possibly TRBD1 (5 bases). This CDR3 comprises 14 residues. Per the germline V gene, CDR1 is SGHAT and CDR2 is FQNNGV. V dropped 6 bases and J dropped 5 bases, with 16 bases sitting between them. The DNA for the CDR3 is TGTGCCAGCAGGATACGGCCGGAGGGGACTGAAGCTTTCTTT. Translating gives CASRIRPEGTEAFF.

This clone was detected only a few times. V is TRBV6-6 and J is TRBJ1-1, with D perhaps matching TRBD1 (5 bases). CDR1 and CDR2 from the germline V gene are MNHNY and SVGAGI (reference sequence). This CDR3 comprises 13 residues. V shed 4 bases and J shed 4 bases, with 10 bases lying between them. The CDR3 loop is CASSSEGSTEAFF. The CDR3 DNA is TGTGCCAGCAGTTCGGAGGGGAGCACTGAAGCTTTCTTT.

The V call is TRBV19, the J call TRBJ1-2; TRBD1 is a possible D gene (6 bases). The CDR3 runs 14 residues. The V gene's germline CDR1 is LNHDA and CDR2 SQIVND (reference sequence). V was cut by 3 bases and J by 7 bases, with 15 bases left in between. The CDR3 DNA sequence: TGTGCCAGTAGTATGGAAAGCAGGGGTCGTGGCTACACCTTC. It translates to CASSMESRGRGYTF.

The rearrangement links TRBV10-3 to TRBJ2-5; D not resolved. The CDR3 is made up of 13 amino acids. Germline V CDR1 and CDR2: ENHRY, SYGVKD. Trimming cost V 3 bases and J 5 bases, with 10 bases left between them. CDR3 protein: CAISEQLFETQYF. The CDR3 nucleotides are TGTGCCATCAGTGAACAGTTGTTTGAGACCCAGTACTTC.

CDR3 amino acids: CASSWAGTSGRGQETQYF. The CDR3 region has the DNA TGCGCCAGCAGCTGGGCCGGGACTAGCGGGAGAGGACAAGAGACCCAGTACTTC. The chain combines TRBV5-1 with TRBJ2-5; 14 nucleotides align to TRBD2. V lost 3 bases to trimming and J lost 2 bases; unmatched junction nucleotides: 9. The CDR3 covers 18 residues. Looked up from germline, CDR1 is SGHRS and CDR2 is YFSETQ.

This chain connects TRBV14 to TRBJ2-3; TRBD2 agrees at 7 bases. In germline, CDR1 is SGHDN, CDR2 FVKESK. J gave up 2 bases and V 1 base, and 6 bases lay outside the gene matches. The CDR3 totals 16 residues. The CDR3 sequence: CASSQGLRGTTDTQYF. The CDR3 region has the DNA TGTGCCAGCAGCCAAGGGTTGCGGGGGACCACAGATACGCAGTATTTT.

The chain employs TRBV5-8 and TRBJ2-7; possibly TRBD2 for D (8 bases). V was pared by 6 bases and J by 7 bases, with 23 bases between. The CDR3 loop spans 15 amino acids. Germline V gives CDR1 SGHTS, CDR2 YDEGEE. The CDR3 loop reads CASTILSSGTVEQYF. CDR3 DNA: TGTGCCAGCACTATCCTAAGTAGCGGGACAGTTGAGCAGTACTTC.

The chain combines TRBV5-6 with TRBJ2-5; 8 positions match TRBD2. Germline-derived CDR1 and CDR2 are SGHDT and YYEEEE. This CDR3 has 16 amino acids. V shed 4 bases and J 1 base; nucleotides not matched to a gene: 9. Here the CDR3 DNA reads TGTGCCAGCAGCAACCTTCGGGGGGGGGTCCAAGAGACCCAGTACTTC. Translating gives CASSNLRGGVQETQYF.

The gene calls are TRBV11-3 and TRBJ2-3; 8 bases are a match to TRBD2. CDR1 is SGHNT, CDR2 YENEEA, per germline. V lost 8 bases and J lost 5; bases outside the gene matches: 3. This CDR3 is 12 amino acids long. The CDR3: CASGLAVDTQYF. The CDR3 DNA reads TGTGCCAGCGGACTAGCCGTAGATACGCAGTATTTT.

The chain has TRBV12-5 and TRBJ2-5; 7 positions agree with TRBD2. The end of the DNA aligns better with TRBJ2-7, so the J call may be wrong. Germline V gene lookup returns CDR1 LGHNT and CDR2 FRNRAP. The CDR3 totals 15 residues. The CDR3 loop reads CASGPTSRSSYEQYF. The CDR3 DNA sequence: TGTGCTAGTGGTCCGACTAGCCGAAGCTCCTACGAGCAGTACTTC.

The chain is built from TRBV6-1 and TRBJ2-7, with a possible D match to TRBD2 (6 bases). Germline values: CDR1 MNHNS, CDR2 SASEGT. The CDR3 has 14 residues. The V end lost 2 bases, the J end lost 4 bases, and 12 bases lay between the germline ends. CDR3 sequence (DNA): TGTGCCAGCAGTGAAACCGGGACTGAGTACGAGCAGTACTTC. Translated: CASSETGTEYEQYF.

Only a few counts were recorded for this clone. This chain links TRBV5-6 with TRBJ2-3; D remains unclear. The germline V gene has CDR1 SGHDT and CDR2 YYEEEE. The CDR3 is 12 residues long. The germline V and J ends were trimmed by 1 base and 4 bases, with 4 bases remaining between them. The CDR3 nucleotides are TGTGCCAGCAGCTTGCCCGCAGATACGCAGTATTTT. This gives the protein CASSLPADTQYF.

Worth noting for this clone: The junction departs from germline at one end; a sequencing error may be responsible. The chain has TRBV10-3 and TRBJ1-2, with TRBD1 matching 7 bases. Germline V lookup: CDR1 ENHRY, CDR2 SYGVKD. The CDR3 has 16 amino acids. DNA for the CDR3: TGTGCCCTCAGGGGGGGTCAGGGCTCCCAGGACTATGGCTACACCTTC. It specifies CALRGGQGSQDYGYTF.

A single count supports this clone. The V call is TRBV2, the J call TRBJ1-2, with no clear D. The CDR3 has 14 amino acids. The germline CDR1 and CDR2 sequences are SNHLY and FYNNEI. V was trimmed by 7 bases and J by 0 bases, leaving 12 bases between them. The CDR3 nucleotides are TGTGCCAGCACTTTCGGCCTAGCTAACTATGGCTACACCTTC. Translating gives CASTFGLANYGYTF.

This chain joins TRBV14 and TRBJ1-3; the D is unclear. The CDR3 loop spans 15 amino acids. The germline V gene has CDR1 SGHDN and CDR2 FVKESK. V dropped 1 base and J dropped 3 bases, with 10 bases sitting between them. The CDR3 DNA is TGTGCCAGCAGCCAAGGGGGTTCGCGTGGAAACACCATATATTTT. Protein: CASSQGGSRGNTIYF.

This chain connects TRBV6-1 to TRBJ2-7; 11 bases align to TRBD1. The germline gives CDR1 MNHNS, CDR2 SASEGT. V gave up 4 bases and J gave up 5 bases; unmatched junction bases: 10. The CDR3 spans 16 residues. CDR3 in DNA: TGTGCCAGCAGTGTCGTGTGGACAGGGGGCGGCAACGAGCAGTACTTC. Protein sequence: CASSVVWTGGGNEQYF.